Sequencing of this TCR beta chain was carried out in a study of response to subunit inactivated influenza vaccine. Study-wide results and caveats: With each seasonal influenza vaccination, the authors suggested, few new T cells are recruited.

TCRdb re-analysed the RT-PCR reads in MiXCR, keeping a single row per CDR3 protein. The data contain 530,000 or so distinct CDR3 sequences, about 14% of them singletons. This clonotype has just a few counts. Antigen unknown. Trimming removed 9 bases from V and 4 bases from J; junction bases left unmatched: 9. Germline CDR1 is LNHDA and CDR2 is SQIVND (reference sequence). The CDR3 is 14 amino acids. This sample comprised PBMCs from blood, obtained 12 days after vaccination. The sequence was obtained from a man aged 45 to 65 who received an inactivated influenza vaccine. The chain has TRBV19 and TRBJ1-2, with TRBD1 identical over 9 bases. The CDR3 loop is CASNPGQGIYGYTF. Here the CDR3 DNA reads TGTGCCAGCAACCCTGGACAGGGGATCTATGGCTACACCTTC. Combining the CDR3 with reference TRBV19 and TRBJ1-2 gives the whole variable domain DGGITQSPKYLFRKEGQNVTLSCEQNLNHDAMYWYRQDPGQGLRLIYYSQIVNDFQKGDIAEGYSVSREKKESFPLTVTSAQKNPTAFYLCASNPGQGIYGYTFGSGTRLTVV.